This T cell receptor beta chain was sequenced during a study of blood T cell repertoires in COVID-19. Across the study: Collection of acute and convalescent COVID-19 samples took place in the United States, Italy and Spain. Nucleic acid was either cDNA or gDNA, and it came from T cells, B-cell-depleted T cells, or PBMCs.

This CDR3 contains 15 residues. The ends were cut back, 4 bases at V and 1 base at J, with 13 bases in the middle. Germline lookup yields CDR1 LNHDA and CDR2 SQIVND (reference sequence). In this sample, this clone turned up once. Original handling: Amplification with reference gene primers provided the estimates of nucleated cell counts. This table comes from immunoSEQ multiplex PCR, and its TCRdb copy is limited to in-frame clones, with some not included. V and J calls and clone size come straight from that table; D and trimming were deduced from the DNA. The table records about 120,000 clones, about two thirds of them present only once.

This receptor was taken from a human donor with acute or convalescent COVID-19. The donor label of this sample is uncertain. Sequencing used peripheral blood. The V gene is TRBV19, the J gene TRBJ1-1, with D possibly being TRBD1 (6 bases). DNA of the CDR3: TGTGCCAGTAGTACCTCAGGGGTGACGAACACTGAAGCTTTCTTT. This codes for CASSTSGVTNTEAFF.